This T cell receptor beta chain was retrieved from a study of T cells in Graves' hyperthyroidism and ophthalmopathy. Study outcomes and limitations: In blood, most of the thyroid clonotypes expanded above 0.001 were also present.

In its sample, this clonotype was seen many times. Its antigen is as yet unknown. The TCR beta CDR3 regions underwent amplification using RNA transcripts as the source. Carried out on the TCR CDR3, a first-round RT-PCR used the HTBI primer set. MiXCR, applied by TCRdb to the multiplex PCR reads, yields one record per CDR3 protein. This table holds hundreds of thousands of distinct CDR3 sequences, roughly 15% found once. Clinical symptoms, serum thyroxine and TRAb, thyroid ultrasound and orbital computed tomography were used for the diagnoses. The CDR3 spans 13 residues. Trimming shortened V by 5 bases and J by 2 bases, and 11 bases separated the two germline ends. In germline, CDR1 is SGHRS, CDR2 YFSETQ.

The clonotype originates from a young man with Graves' ophthalmopathy. The sequencing sample was made of blood. The chain has TRBV5-1 and TRBJ2-7; perhaps D is TRBD1 or TRBD2 (5 bases each). CDR3 coding DNA: TGCGCCAGCAGTTGGGACGCTGCCTACGAGCAGTACTTC. Protein product: CASSWDAAYEQYF. The complete variable domain, with remaining parts taken from reference TRBV5-1 and TRBJ2-7, reads KAGVTQTPRYLIKTRGQQVTLSCSPISGHRSVSWYQQTPGQGLQFLFEYFSETQRNKGNFPGRFSGRQFSNSRSEMNVSTLELGDSALYLCASSWDAAYEQYFGPGTRLTVT.